These 8 T cell receptor beta chains share one sample of origin, sequenced in a study of cytomegalovirus exposure and HLA in healthy donors. It was with 60 Vbeta and 13 Jbeta primers that the PCR ran. Libraries were prepared by immunoSEQ multiplex PCR; TCRdb keeps only in-frame clonotypes and omits some of them. The sample has about 150,000 clones, 80% seen once; the top ten hold roughly 5.9%. The material sequenced was PBMCs. These TCRs come from a middle-aged woman in good health and CMV-seropositive.

This rearrangement joins TRBV9 to TRBJ2-2; the D is unclear. This CDR3 has 14 amino acids. Germline-derived CDR1 and CDR2 are SGDLS and YYNGEE. V gave up 0 bases and J gave up 5 bases, with 8 bases separating them. CDR3 in amino acids: CASSVVPGTGELFF. In DNA form, the CDR3 reads TGTGCCAGCAGCGTAGTACCCGGGACCGGGGAGCTGTTTTTT.

The chain is built from TRBV5-1 and TRBJ2-2; D is unresolved. The CDR3 is made up of 13 amino acids. Trimming removed 2 bases at V and 8 bases at J, with 10 bases between. Germline V CDR1 and CDR2: SGHRS, YFSETQ. The CDR3 region has the DNA TGCGCCAGCAGCTTAAGCGCTGCGGGGGAGCTGTTTTTT. Its protein product is CASSLSAAGELFF.

The rearrangement links TRBV6-5 to TRBJ2-7; 8 bases are shared with TRBD2. The CDR3 totals 14 residues. The germline gives CDR1 MNHEY, CDR2 SVGAGI. V lost 6 bases to trimming and J lost 6 bases; unmatched junction nucleotides: 10. CDR3 sequence reads: CASRAPAGVAEQYF. The CDR3 bases are TGTGCCAGCAGGGCTCCAGCGGGAGTTGCCGAGCAGTACTTC.

A single count supports this clone. The chain is built from TRBV11-2 and TRBJ2-3, with a weak D call TRBD2 (5 bases). The germline gives CDR1 SGHAT, CDR2 FQNNGV. V was cut by 6 bases and J by 8 bases, with 18 bases left in between. This CDR3 is built from 14 residues. This CDR3 reads CASSNTPEAVTQYF. DNA of the CDR3: TGTGCCAGCAGTAACACACCGGAGGCCGTTACGCAGTATTTT.

This chain joins TRBV11-2 and TRBJ1-5; no clear D gene. Germline loops: CDR1 SGHAT, CDR2 FQNNGV. Trimming removed 5 bases at V and 3 bases at J, with 8 bases between. CDR3 size: 13 residues. CDR3 sequence reads: CASSARDNQPQHF. The CDR3 bases are TGTGCCAGCAGCGCCCGGGACAATCAGCCCCAGCATTTT.

The rearrangement links TRBV30 to TRBJ1-5; tentatively, D is TRBD1 (6 bases). Deletions cut 2 bases from V and 6 bases from J, with 17 bases between. The CDR3 spans 15 residues. Per germline, CDR1 GTSNPN and CDR2 SVGIG (reference sequence). The CDR3 here is CAWSWGGTFGQPQHF. CDR3 DNA: TGTGCCTGGAGTTGGGGGGGCACGTTCGGTCAGCCCCAGCATTTT.

The rearrangement joins TRBV27 to TRBJ1-5; weak D call: TRBD1 (5 bases). The CDR3 spans 13 residues. Trimming removed 4 bases at V and 5 bases at J, with 9 bases between. Germline CDR1 MNHEY, CDR2 SMNVEV (reference sequence). The CDR3 DNA follows: TGTGCCAGCAGTTCCGACAGAGATCAGCCCCAGCATTTT. Its protein is CASSSDRDQPQHF.

The J gene is TRBJ2-3, the V gene TRBV7-9; no clear D gene. The CDR3 spans 13 residues. V was cut by 3 bases and J by 3 bases, with 7 bases left in between. CDR1 is SEHNR, CDR2 FQNEAQ, per germline (reference sequence). DNA for the CDR3: TGTGCCAGCAGCTTGGAGCGAACAGATACGCAGTATTTT. Residues: CASSLERTDTQYF.